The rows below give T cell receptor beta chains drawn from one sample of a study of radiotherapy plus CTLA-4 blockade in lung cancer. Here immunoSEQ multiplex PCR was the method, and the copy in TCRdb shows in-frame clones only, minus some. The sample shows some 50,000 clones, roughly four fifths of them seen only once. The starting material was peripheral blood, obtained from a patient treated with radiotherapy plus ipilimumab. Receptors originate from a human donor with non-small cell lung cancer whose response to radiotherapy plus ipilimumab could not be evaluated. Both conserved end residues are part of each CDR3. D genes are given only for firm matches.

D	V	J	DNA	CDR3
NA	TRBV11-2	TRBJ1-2	TGTGCCAGCAGCTCTCCTCCAGGGAACTCCTATGGCTACACCTTC	CASSSPPGNSYGYTF
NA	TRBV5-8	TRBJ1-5	TGTGCCAGCAGCTTTCTGGGTCAGGCGTGGAGCAATCAGCCCCAGCATTTT	CASSFLGQAWSNQPQHF
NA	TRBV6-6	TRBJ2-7	TGTGCCAGCAGTCCCCCGGGAGTCTACGAGCAGTACTTC	CASSPPGVYEQYF
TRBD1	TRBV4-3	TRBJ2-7	TGCGCCAGCAGCCAAGATGTCGGGACAGGGGCCTACGAGCAGTACTTC	CASSQDVGTGAYEQYF
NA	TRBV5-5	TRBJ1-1	TGTGCCAGCAGCTCCAGGGAGAACACTGAAGCTTTCTTT	CASSSRENTEAFF
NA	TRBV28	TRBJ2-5	TGTGCCAGCACCTCCCTTCAAGAGACCCAGTACTTC	CASTSLQETQYF
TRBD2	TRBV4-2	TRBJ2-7	TGTGCCAGCAGCCAAGATCCCGGGACTAGCAACTCCTACGAGCAGTACTTC	CASSQDPGTSNSYEQYF
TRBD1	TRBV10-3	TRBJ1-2	TGTGCCATCACCTTGGACAGGGATAGCTATGGCTACACCTTC	CAITLDRDSYGYTF
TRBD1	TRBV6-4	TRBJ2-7	TGTGCCAGCAGTGACGGGACAGGGCCCTACGAGCAGTACTTC	CASSDGTGPYEQYF
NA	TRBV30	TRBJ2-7	TGTGCCTGGAGTGTATATTGGGGGACTTCCTACGAGCAGTACTTC	CAWSVYWGTSYEQYF
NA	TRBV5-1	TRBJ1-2	TGCGCCAGCAGCCCCGCATGGAGGGAGGGCTATGGCTACACCTTC	CASSPAWREGYGYTF